Listed below are T cell receptor beta chains from one sample, sequenced in a study of patients and donors after allogeneic stem cell transplantation. One entry per CDR3 protein, called by TCRdb with MiXCR from the RT-PCR reads. Of about 18,000 distinct CDR3 sequences listed, approximately 4.4% are singletons. The specimen sequenced was blood, either unsorted or a sorted T cell fraction (not recorded which). The receptor source for this set is a human donor who was either an allogeneic HSCT recipient or a stem cell or donor lymphocyte infusion donor (not recorded which). It is not recorded whose cells these are; they may come from a transplant donor. Both conserved end residues are part of each CDR3. A D gene is named only where the DNA matches it firmly. The size of a clone is reported for some rows only, either as once, few or many, or as a class for expanded clones.

V: TRBV7-9
J: TRBJ2-5
size: -
D: TRBD2
DNA: TGTGCCAGCAGCTTAGCGCAGCGGGGCGGGGGGGAGACCCAGTACTTC
CDR3: CASSLAQRGGGETQYF

V: TRBV30
J: TRBJ2-1
size: many
D: TRBD2
DNA: TGTGCCTGGAGCCAAACGGGAGGGTACAATGAGCAGTTCTTC
CDR3: CAWSQTGGYNEQFF

V: TRBV4-2
J: TRBJ1-2
size: many
D: TRBD1
DNA: TGTGCCAGCAGCCGGCCGGGACAGGGCTATGGCTACACCTTC
CDR3: CASSRPGQGYGYTF

V: TRBV7-3
J: TRBJ2-2
size: few
D: TRBD1
DNA: TGTGCCAGCAGCCCCCAGGGGGCGCGACCGGGCACCGGGGAGCTGTTTTTT
CDR3: CASSPQGARPGTGELFF

V: TRBV5-1
J: TRBJ2-7
size: many
D: TRBD2
DNA: TGCGCCAGCAGCTTGGACCTGACTAGCGCCAACTACGAGCAGTACTTC
CDR3: CASSLDLTSANYEQYF

V: TRBV9
J: TRBJ1-6
size: many
D: -
DNA: TGTGCCAGCTCTACAGCCCCACAGGATTTGGCGTCGAATTCACCCCTCCACTTT
CDR3: CASSTAPQDLASNSPLHF

V: TRBV7-9
J: TRBJ1-2
size: medium-sized
D: TRBD1
DNA: TGTGCCAGCAGCAAAAAGGGACAGGTCTATGGCTACACCTTC
CDR3: CASSKKGQVYGYTF

V: TRBV18
J: TRBJ1-1
size: -
D: -
DNA: TGTGCCAGCTCACCAAACCCGGAGTCGGACACTGAAGCTTTCTTT
CDR3: CASSPNPESDTEAFF

V: TRBV20-1
J: TRBJ2-3
size: many
D: TRBD2
DNA: TGCAGTGCTCCCCCTAGCGGGAGGGGAGATACGCAGTATTTT
CDR3: CSAPPSGRGDTQYF

V: TRBV7-2
J: TRBJ2-2
size: many
D: TRBD2
DNA: TGTGCCAGCAGCCAAGACGGGACTAGCGGGGGGTACGGGGAGCTGTTTTTT
CDR3: CASSQDGTSGGYGELFF

V: TRBV7-9
J: TRBJ2-2
size: few
D: -
DNA: TGTGCCAGCAGCCGCGGAGAATGGGAGCTGTTTTTT
CDR3: CASSRGEWELFF

V: TRBV7-9
J: TRBJ1-6
size: many
D: -
DNA: TGTGCCAGCAGCCTGTTTAGTACTTCACCCCTCCACTTT
CDR3: CASSLFSTSPLHF

V: TRBV2
J: TRBJ2-3
size: medium-sized
D: TRBD2
DNA: TGTGCCAGCAGTGCTCCCCGGACTAGCGGAGAAAGCGGGACAGATACGCAGTATTTT
CDR3: CASSAPRTSGESGTDTQYF

V: TRBV7-9
J: TRBJ2-3
size: -
D: -
DNA: TGTGCCAGCTTAATAGGGATAGGGAAGGCAGATACGCAGTATTTT
CDR3: CASLIGIGKADTQYF

V: TRBV12-3/TRBV12-4
J: TRBJ1-6
size: -
D: -
DNA: TGTGCCAGCAGAATGATAGGGGGTAGTTATAATTCACCCCTCCACTTT
CDR3: CASRMIGGSYNSPLHF

V: TRBV28
J: TRBJ1-4
size: few
D: -
DNA: TGTGCCAGCAGTTTTGGGGGTACAACTAATGAAAAACTGTTTTTT
CDR3: CASSFGGTTNEKLFF

V: TRBV7-3
J: TRBJ2-5
size: many
D: -
DNA: TGTGCCAGCAGCGACATTTCGGAGACCCAGTACTTC
CDR3: CASSDISETQYF

V: TRBV12-3/TRBV12-4
J: TRBJ1-6
size: many
D: TRBD1
DNA: TGTGCCAGCAGACAAGGGACAGGGTATTCACCCCTCCACTTT
CDR3: CASRQGTGYSPLHF

V: TRBV4-1
J: TRBJ1-5
size: many
D: -
DNA: TGCGCCAGCAGCCAAGTTTGGAGTCAGCCCCAGCATTTT
CDR3: CASSQVWSQPQHF

V: TRBV6-2/TRBV6-3
J: TRBJ2-3
size: many
D: TRBD1
DNA: TGTGCCAGCAGAATAGACAGGGGCCCCACAGATACGCAGTATTTT
CDR3: CASRIDRGPTDTQYF

V: TRBV2
J: TRBJ2-5
size: many
D: TRBD2
DNA: TGTGCCAGCAGCCCCGACCCTAGCGGGGAGATATTTGGGACCCAGTACTTC
CDR3: CASSPDPSGEIFGTQYF

V: TRBV11-2
J: TRBJ2-1
size: many
D: -
DNA: TGTGCCAGCAGCTCAGGGCGGGGCACATACAATGAGCAGTTCTTC
CDR3: CASSSGRGTYNEQFF

V: TRBV19
J: TRBJ2-5
size: few
D: -
DNA: TGTGCCAGTAGGGAGACGGAGAAAGAGACCCAGTACTTC
CDR3: CASRETEKETQYF

V: TRBV9
J: TRBJ1-6
size: -
D: -
DNA: TGTGCCAGCAGCCCCTTGTCGGGAAATTCACCCCTCCACTTT
CDR3: CASSPLSGNSPLHF

V: TRBV7-3
J: TRBJ1-1
size: medium-sized
D: -
DNA: TGTGCCAGCAGCTTACAGGGAAAAGCTGAAGCTTTCTTT
CDR3: CASSLQGKAEAFF

V: TRBV19
J: TRBJ2-3
size: -
D: TRBD1
DNA: TGTGCCAGTAGTCGACAGGGGAGCACAGATACGCAGTATTTT
CDR3: CASSRQGSTDTQYF

V: TRBV9
J: TRBJ1-3
size: many
D: -
DNA: TGTGCCAGCAGCGCTACAGGGTTCTCTGGAAACACCATATATTTT
CDR3: CASSATGFSGNTIYF

V: TRBV7-2
J: TRBJ2-7
size: many
D: -
DNA: TGTGCCAGCAGCTCATACTTAGGCGCCGTGTGGCACGAGCAGTACTTC
CDR3: CASSSYLGAVWHEQYF

V: TRBV7-9
J: TRBJ1-1
size: many
D: -
DNA: TGTGCCAGCAGCTCCCAAGGTGGCACTGAAGCTTTCTTT
CDR3: CASSSQGGTEAFF

V: TRBV5-1
J: TRBJ2-1
size: many
D: TRBD2
DNA: TGCGCCAGCAGCTTCGGGGGGAACAATGAGCAGTTCTTC
CDR3: CASSFGGNNEQFF

V: TRBV10-3
J: TRBJ2-2
size: many
D: TRBD2
DNA: TGTGCCATCAACGGACTAGCGGGAGGTTCCACCGGGGAGCTGTTTTTT
CDR3: CAINGLAGGSTGELFF

V: TRBV1
J: TRBJ1-1
size: many
D: -
DNA: TGCACCAGCAGCCCACCCCCCCGGGACAGGGTAATGAACACTGAAGCTTTCTTT
CDR3: CTSSPPPRDRVMNTEAFF

V: TRBV6-1
J: TRBJ1-2
size: many
D: -
DNA: TGTGCCAGCAGTGAAGGGGCGAACAACTATGGCTACACCTTC
CDR3: CASSEGANNYGYTF

V: TRBV15
J: TRBJ1-2
size: many
D: -
DNA: TGTGCCACCAGCAGAGATAGGTCCCTATGGGGTGGCTACACCTTC
CDR3: CATSRDRSLWGGYTF

V: TRBV5-1
J: TRBJ2-5
size: many
D: -
DNA: TGCGCCAGCTCCTCAGGTAGTACCGAGACCCAGTACTTC
CDR3: CASSSGSTETQYF

V: TRBV6-5
J: TRBJ1-3
size: many
D: -
DNA: TGTGCCAGCAGTTACTCAAGCGGGGCAAAGAGCTCTGGAAACACCATATATTTT
CDR3: CASSYSSGAKSSGNTIYF

V: TRBV14
J: TRBJ1-6
size: -
D: TRBD1
DNA: TGTGCCAGCAGCGCTTACCGGGACAGAAATTCACCCCTCCGCTTT
CDR3: CASSAYRDRNSPLRF

V: TRBV10-3
J: TRBJ2-1
size: many
D: TRBD2
DNA: TGTGCCATCAGTGGAGCCCGGGGGGGCCGGGATGAGCAGTTCTTC
CDR3: CAISGARGGRDEQFF

V: TRBV7-6
J: TRBJ2-1
size: many
D: -
DNA: TGTGCCAGCAGCTTGAGACTAGAACACAATGAGCAGTTCTTC
CDR3: CASSLRLEHNEQFF

V: TRBV7-2
J: TRBJ2-4
size: few
D: -
DNA: TGTGCCAGCAGCTTGGATCTAGCCAAAAACATTCAGTACTTC
CDR3: CASSLDLAKNIQYF

V: TRBV5-6
J: TRBJ1-1
size: many
D: -
DNA: TGTGCCAGCCGCAGGGTAGGGGACACTGAAGCTTTCTTT
CDR3: CASRRVGDTEAFF

V: TRBV24-1
J: TRBJ2-3
size: -
D: -
DNA: TGTGCCACCAGTGACTCTGGACAGTCCACAGATACGCAGTATTTT
CDR3: CATSDSGQSTDTQYF

V: TRBV6-1
J: TRBJ2-7
size: medium-sized
D: -
DNA: TGTGCCAGCAGCCTAGGGGTAACCTACGAGCAGTACTTC
CDR3: CASSLGVTYEQYF

V: TRBV5-4
J: TRBJ2-7
size: -
D: TRBD2
DNA: TGTGCCAGCAGCTTGGATTTTGGGGGAGGGCGGTACGAGCAGTACTTC
CDR3: CASSLDFGGGRYEQYF

V: TRBV3-1
J: TRBJ2-7
size: -
D: -
DNA: TGTGCCAGCAGCTCCTCCCCAGGGGTCTACGAGCAGTACTTC
CDR3: CASSSSPGVYEQYF